Shown below are 24 T cell receptor beta chains from a single sample sequenced in a study of a mutant IDH1 vaccine in newly diagnosed glioma. The assay was immunoSEQ multiplex PCR, and TCRdb's table has in-frame clones only and misses some. The sample lists 85,000 to 100,000 clones; over 75% were seen once. Described time point: baseline, week 1 (first vaccination visit). Treatment noted: pre-vaccination baseline after standard-of-care therapy. The input for sequencing was PBMCs, taken from a glioma patient treated with radiotherapy, temozolomide or both. All receptors come from a middle-aged man with glioma.

The chain joins TRBV18 to TRBJ1-1, with 7 bases that match TRBD1. Germline V gene sequence: CDR1 KGHSH, CDR2 LQKENI. The V segment lost 0 bases and the J segment 0 bases; nucleotides outside the gene matches: 7. This CDR3 region has 17 residues. The CDR3 loop reads CASSPPRGDSLNTEAFF. The CDR3 DNA reads as TGTGCCAGCTCACCACCGAGGGGGGACAGTTTGAACACTGAAGCTTTCTTT.

The chain has TRBV19 and TRBJ1-5; weak D call: TRBD1 (6 bases). The CDR3 is 16 amino acids. Deletions cut 1 base from V and 0 bases from J, with 10 bases between. Germline V gene sequence: CDR1 LNHDA, CDR2 SQIVND (reference sequence). The CDR3 is CASSIGQVISNQPQHF. The CDR3 region has the DNA TGTGCCAGTAGTATAGGACAGGTCATTAGCAATCAGCCCCAGCATTTT.

The V gene is TRBV2, the J gene TRBJ1-3, with 11 positions matching TRBD1. The CDR3 spans 16 residues. V gave up 5 bases and J gave up 2 bases; unmatched junction bases: 5. Germline-derived CDR1 and CDR2 are SNHLY and FYNNEI. The CDR3 DNA is TGTGCCAGCAGTATTGGACAGGGGGCGACTGGAAACACCATATATTTT. Amino acids: CASSIGQGATGNTIYF.

J is TRBJ2-5 and V is TRBV7-9; no definite D call. Judging by the DNA end, TRBJ2-7 fits better; the J call may be wrong. Germline CDR1 and CDR2: SEHNR and FQNEAQ (reference sequence). This CDR3 is 13 amino acids long. CDR3 residues: CASSPGSTYEQYF. The CDR3 DNA reads as TGTGCCAGCAGCCCCGGGTCTACCTACGAGCAGTACTTC.

The chain is built from TRBV5-1 and TRBJ2-1; 7 bases match TRBD1. Looked up from germline, CDR1 is SGHRS and CDR2 is YFSETQ. This CDR3 spans 14 amino acids. J gave up 4 bases and V 2 bases, and 3 bases lay outside the gene matches. This chain's CDR3 is CASSLARGYNEQFF. CDR3 in DNA: TGCGCCAGCAGCTTAGCCAGGGGGTACAATGAGCAGTTCTTC.

J is TRBJ2-3 and V is TRBV4-1; D may be TRBD1 (6 bases). Germline V gene lookup returns CDR1 MGHRA and CDR2 YSYEKL. Trimming stripped 7 bases from V and 2 bases from J, with 19 bases between. CDR3 length: 16 amino acids. As DNA, the CDR3 is TGCGCCAGCACCCCATTGGGGGCGATACTCACAGATACGCAGTATTTT. This encodes CASTPLGAILTDTQYF.

This clone was observed a handful of times. V gene TRBV10-3 combines with J gene TRBJ2-2, with D perhaps assigned TRBD1 or TRBD2 (7 bases each). There are 15 residues in the CDR3. The V gene lost 6 bases and the J gene lost 4 bases, with 15 bases spanning the gap. Germline CDR1 is ENHRY and CDR2 is SYGVKD. CDR3 DNA sequence: TGTGCCATCAGCAGGGGGGGCGCGGGCACCGGGGAGCTGTTTTTT. Translated, it gives CAISRGGAGTGELFF.

This clone was detected only once. V gene TRBV28 combines with J gene TRBJ2-4; 11 bases agree with TRBD2. CDR3 length: 14 amino acids. The germline CDR1 and CDR2 sequences are MDHEN and SYDVKM. J lost 6 bases, V lost 3 bases, and 1 base had no gene match. As DNA, the CDR3 is TGTGCCAGCAGTTTTGGGACTAGCGGAAACATTCAGTACTTC. As protein: CASSFGTSGNIQYF.

This chain connects TRBV5-5 to TRBJ2-2, with 7 bases that match TRBD2. The CDR3 totals 16 residues. J was trimmed by 1 base and V by 0 bases; bases with no gene match: 3. Per the germline V gene, CDR1 is SGHKS and CDR2 is YYEKEE (reference sequence). This chain's CDR3 is CASSLEVAGNTGELFF. The CDR3 DNA reads TGTGCCAGCAGCTTGGAGGTAGCGGGGAACACCGGGGAGCTGTTTTTT.

This clone appeared once. The V and J genes are TRBV7-9 and TRBJ1-5; 10 bases line up with TRBD1. Germline V gives CDR1 SEHNR, CDR2 FQNEAQ (reference sequence). The CDR3 has 14 amino acids. The junction had 4 bases not matched to a gene; V was cut back by 5 bases and J by 6 bases. CDR3: CASSTGQGSQPQHF. CDR3 nucleotides: TGTGCCAGCAGCACGGGACAGGGGAGTCAGCCCCAGCATTTT.

J is TRBJ2-3 and V is TRBV27; tentative D call: TRBD2 (6 bases). V lost 2 bases, J lost 2 bases, and 8 bases lay in between. Germline CDR1 and CDR2: MNHEY and SMNVEV (reference sequence). The CDR3 loop spans 14 amino acids. The CDR3 loop is CASSLRRDTDTQYF. The CDR3 DNA follows: TGTGCCAGCAGTTTACGGCGGGACACAGATACGCAGTATTTT.

The V gene is TRBV27, the J gene TRBJ1-4; no clear D gene. This CDR3 is built from 14 residues. Germline CDR1 MNHEY, CDR2 SMNVEV (reference sequence). Trimming removed 7 bases from V and 1 base from J, with 10 bases in between. Here the CDR3 reads CASTPGGTNEKLFF. In DNA, the CDR3 is TGTGCCAGCACCCCCGGTGGAACTAATGAAAAACTGTTTTTT.

This clone was recorded a few times. This rearrangement joins TRBV14 to TRBJ2-7; D not resolved. V was trimmed by 4 bases and J by 7 bases, leaving 8 bases between them. The CDR3 length is 11 residues. From germline, CDR1 is SGHDN and CDR2 FVKESK. As DNA, the CDR3 is TGTGCCAGCAGCCGCCTGAATGAGCAGTACTTC. It encodes CASSRLNEQYF.

This chain uses TRBV6-5 with TRBJ1-1, with a weak D call TRBD1 (6 bases). CDR1 MNHEY and CDR2 SVGAGI come from the germline V gene. V was trimmed by 2 bases and J by 1 base, leaving 8 bases between them. This CDR3 has 14 residues. The CDR3 DNA reads as TGTGCCAGCAGTTACCCGGGACAGAACACTGAAGCTTTCTTT. Amino acid sequence: CASSYPGQNTEAFF.

The chain employs TRBV29-1 and TRBJ2-7; 8 bases fit TRBD2. The CDR3 spans 14 residues. J lost 0 bases, V lost 6 bases, and 7 bases had no gene match. The germline gives CDR1 SQVTM, CDR2 ANQGSEA. CDR3 DNA sequence: TGCAGCGTCCTGTGGCTAGCGGGCTCCTACGAGCAGTACTTC. It translates to CSVLWLAGSYEQYF.

The chain carries TRBV5-1 and TRBJ2-7; 9 positions agree with TRBD2. Germline CDR1 SGHRS, CDR2 YFSETQ. Trimming cost V 2 bases and J 0 bases; bases outside gene matches: 12. CDR3 length: 18 amino acids. For the CDR3, the DNA is TGCGCCAGCAGCTTTATTCCTCTAGGACTAGCGAGCTCCTACGAGCAGTACTTC. Residues: CASSFIPLGLASSYEQYF.

The CDR3 DNA reads as TGTGCCAGCAGCTCCGGGACAGGGAGATTGGAAGATGGCTACACCTTC. Its protein is CASSSGTGRLEDGYTF. V is TRBV7-3 and J is TRBJ1-2; 9 nucleotides align to TRBD1. This CDR3 contains 16 residues. V dropped 4 bases and J dropped 6; count of bases not matched to a gene: 12. CDR1 and CDR2 from the germline V gene are SGHTA and FQGTGA.

Only a few counts were recorded for this clone. The sample carries other DNA sequences with the same CDR3. The chain combines TRBV6-5 with TRBJ1-1; tentatively, D is TRBD1 (6 bases). V was pared by 0 bases and J by 2 bases, with 7 bases between. The CDR3 has 14 residues. Germline V gives CDR1 MNHEY, CDR2 SVGAGI. The CDR3 nucleotides read TGTGCCAGCAGTTACTCAGGGGGTAACACTGAAGCTTTCTTT. Residues: CASSYSGGNTEAFF.

The chain employs TRBV7-8 and TRBJ1-4; no clear D. V was cut by 4 bases and J by 3 bases, with 12 bases left in between. The CDR3 has 15 residues. The germline CDR1 and CDR2 sequences are SGHVS and FQNEAQ. Here the CDR3 reads CASSSRRTPNEKLFF. The CDR3, as DNA: TGTGCCAGCAGCTCTAGACGGACTCCTAATGAAAAACTGTTTTTT.

The J gene is TRBJ2-7, the V gene TRBV30, with 8 bases lining up with TRBD1. This CDR3 spans 15 amino acids. The trim removed 3 bases at V and 9 bases at J, leaving 16 bases unmatched. CDR1 is GTSNPN, CDR2 SVGIG, per germline (reference sequence). This chain's CDR3 is CAWRETGQGAVGQYF. CDR3 coding DNA: TGTGCCTGGAGGGAGACCGGGCAGGGGGCTGTCGGGCAGTACTTC. Looking up the rest from reference TRBV30 and TRBJ2-7 gives the full variable domain: SQTIHQWPATLVQPVGSPLSLECTVEGTSNPNLYWYRQAAGRGLQLLFYSVGIGQISSEVPQNLSASRPQDRQFILSSKKLLLSDSGFYLCAWRETGQGAVGQYFGPGTRLTVT.

The chain is built from TRBV19 and TRBJ2-7; maybe TRBD1 (6 bases). Between the trimmed V and J ends, which lost 6 bases and 0 bases, there was a span of 15 bases. This CDR3 has 15 amino acids. Germline lookup yields CDR1 LNHDA and CDR2 SQIVND (reference sequence). DNA of the CDR3: TGTGCCAGTAGCCCTACACAGGGAAGCTCCTACGAGCAGTACTTC. Protein product: CASSPTQGSSYEQYF.

DNA for the CDR3: TGTGCCAGCAGCTCCAGGGGGCAGGAGGGTGAAAAACTGTTTTTT. Protein sequence: CASSSRGQEGEKLFF. The chain employs TRBV7-8 and TRBJ1-4, with 8 nucleotides matching TRBD1. The length of the CDR3 is 15 residues. Per germline, CDR1 SGHVS and CDR2 FQNEAQ. V shed 4 bases, J shed 7 bases, and the junction held 8 bases outside the gene matches.

V is TRBV7-2 and J is TRBJ2-5; D might be TRBD1 (5 bases). V was clipped by 3 bases and J by 7 bases, with 15 bases between them. The CDR3 extends over 14 amino acids. In germline, CDR1 is SGHTA, CDR2 FQGNSA. This CDR3 reads CASSLAGPSVTQYF. The CDR3 nucleotides read TGTGCCAGCAGCTTGGCAGGGCCGTCCGTGACCCAGTACTTC.

The rearrangement links TRBV30 to TRBJ2-3, with 11 positions matching TRBD2. V was pared by 4 bases and J by 0 bases, with 6 bases of the junction left unmatched. The CDR3 runs to 16 residues. In germline, CDR1 is GTSNPN, CDR2 SVGIG (reference sequence). CDR3 DNA: TGTGCCTGGACCCCGACTAGCGGGGCGAGCACAGATACGCAGTATTTT. Its protein product is CAWTPTSGASTDTQYF. Variable domain in full (rest from reference TRBV30 and TRBJ2-3): SQTIHQWPATLVQPVGSPLSLECTVEGTSNPNLYWYRQAAGRGLQLLFYSVGIGQISSEVPQNLSASRPQDRQFILSSKKLLLSDSGFYLCAWTPTSGASTDTQYFGPGTRLTVL.